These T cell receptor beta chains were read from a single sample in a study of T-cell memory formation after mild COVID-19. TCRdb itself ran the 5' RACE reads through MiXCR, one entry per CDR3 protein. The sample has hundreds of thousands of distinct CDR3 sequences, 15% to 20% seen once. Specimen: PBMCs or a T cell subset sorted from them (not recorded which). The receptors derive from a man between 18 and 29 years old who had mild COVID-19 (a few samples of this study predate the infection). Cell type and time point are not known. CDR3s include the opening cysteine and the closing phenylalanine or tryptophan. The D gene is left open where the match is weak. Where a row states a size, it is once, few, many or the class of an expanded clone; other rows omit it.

CAISEPAGVSDGYTF TGTGCCATCAGTGAGCCGGCCGGGGTGTCGGATGGCTACACCTTC . many TRBJ1-2 TRBV10-3
CSASGGRATNEQFF TGCAGTGCTAGCGGGGGCCGCGCTACCAATGAGCAGTTCTTC . . TRBJ2-1 TRBV20-1
CASSFSYYEQFF TGTGCCAGCAGCTTCTCCTACTATGAGCAGTTCTTC . . TRBJ2-1 TRBV7-2
CASSHGQTNQPQHF TGTGCCAGCAGCCATGGGCAGACGAATCAGCCCCAGCATTTT . . TRBJ1-5 TRBV3-1
CASSTGNYGYTF TGTGCCAGCAGTACTGGTAACTATGGCTACACCTTC . . TRBJ1-2 TRBV2
CASTEGGISSYEQYF TGTGCCAGCACCGAAGGGGGGATTAGCTCCTACGAGCAGTACTTC . few TRBJ2-7 TRBV12-3/TRBV12-4
CASSLRDRTDTQYF TGTGCCAGCAGTTTAAGGGACAGGACAGATACGCAGTATTTT TRBD1 many TRBJ2-3 TRBV27
CASSLGLASEQFF TGTGCCAGCAGTTTAGGACTAGCCAGTGAGCAGTTCTTC TRBD2 . TRBJ2-1 TRBV27
CASSADSTANQPQHF TGTGCCAGCAGTGCGGACTCCACAGCGAATCAGCCCCAGCATTTT . few TRBJ1-5 TRBV27
CASSQESLPSTDTQYF TGCGCCAGCAGCCAAGAGTCACTACCAAGCACAGATACGCAGTATTTT . many TRBJ2-3 TRBV4-1
CASIDLRVGEQFF TGTGCCAGTATAGATCTCAGGGTAGGTGAGCAGTTCTTC . few TRBJ2-1 TRBV19
CASSLLAGTTVDTQYF TGCGCCAGCAGCTTGTTAGCGGGGACGACCGTGGATACGCAGTATTTT TRBD2 few TRBJ2-3 TRBV5-1
CASSLTGGRFGELFF TGCGCCAGCAGCCTTACAGGGGGTCGGTTCGGGGAGCTGTTTTTT TRBD1 . TRBJ2-2 TRBV4-1
CASRAQTRRSYEQYF TGTGCCAGCAGGGCCCAGACCAGACGTTCCTACGAGCAGTACTTC . . TRBJ2-7 TRBV6-1
CASSKGQANSPLHF TGTGCCAGCAGCAAGGGACAGGCTAATTCACCCCTCCACTTT TRBD1 . TRBJ1-6 TRBV7-2
CASSRDRGRWSPLHF TGTGCCAGCAGTCGGGACAGGGGGCGATGGTCACCCCTCCACTTT TRBD1 few TRBJ1-6 TRBV6-1
CASSFPGTPGEETQYF TGTGCCAGCAGCTTTCCCGGCACTCCGGGGGAGGAGACCCAGTACTTC . . TRBJ2-5 TRBV11-2
CASSRQLGTFSGEQYF TGTGCCAGCAGCCGGCAATTGGGTACTTTTTCCGGCGAGCAGTACTTC . . TRBJ2-7 TRBV3-1
CASSPPGRWAEAFF TGTGCCAGCAGCCCCCCCGGGAGGTGGGCTGAAGCTTTCTTT . . TRBJ1-1 TRBV5-5
CASRESGFGYTF TGTGCCAGCAGGGAATCAGGGTTTGGCTACACCTTC . . TRBJ1-2 TRBV12-3/TRBV12-4
CASSFAGTQYF TGTGCCAGCAGTTTTGCCGGGACGCAGTATTTT . . TRBJ2-3 TRBV12-3/TRBV12-4
CASSWGQYGYEQYF TGCGCCAGCAGCTGGGGACAGTATGGGTACGAGCAGTACTTC TRBD1 few TRBJ2-7 TRBV5-1
CASSSGTGLYGNTIYF TGTGCCAGCAGCAGCGGGACAGGGTTGTATGGAAACACCATATATTTT TRBD1 . TRBJ1-3 TRBV7-6
CATSDPGLADTGELFF TGTGCCACCAGTGATCCGGGACTAGCGGACACCGGGGAGCTGTTTTTT TRBD2 . TRBJ2-2 TRBV24-1
CASSVYPGDSEGTEAFF TGTGCCAGCAGCGTATACCCCGGGGACTCTGAGGGTACTGAAGCTTTCTTT . . TRBJ1-1 TRBV9
CASSPGASGSSYNEQFF TGTGCCAGCTCACCAGGGGCTAGCGGAAGCTCCTACAATGAGCAGTTCTTC TRBD2 . TRBJ2-1 TRBV18
CASSQERPGTIYGYTF TGTGCCAGCAGCCAAGAAAGACCCGGGACGATCTATGGCTACACCTTC . few TRBJ1-2 TRBV3-1
CSARGVAKNIQYF TGCAGTGCGAGGGGGGTAGCCAAAAACATTCAGTACTTC . . TRBJ2-4 TRBV20-1
CSVGTSLTGELFF TGCAGCGTTGGGACTAGCTTGACCGGGGAGCTGTTTTTT TRBD2 . TRBJ2-2 TRBV29-1
CASSLNGYSNEKLFF TGTGCCAGCAGCTTGAACGGGTACTCTAATGAAAAACTGTTTTTT . . TRBJ1-4 TRBV5-6
CASSLSGIPGTIYF TGTGCCAGCAGCCTTTCCGGGATCCCGGGCACCATATATTTT . few TRBJ1-3 TRBV3-1
CASSYDTEGYTF TGTGCCAGCAGCTACGATACGGAAGGCTACACCTTC . . TRBJ1-2 TRBV5-6
CASSPTGGNSPLHF TGTGCCAGCAGCCCGACAGGGGGGAATTCACCCCTCCACTTT TRBD1 . TRBJ1-6 TRBV12-3/TRBV12-4
CASSLGPSSTEQFF TGTGCCAGCAGCTTAGGGCCCTCTAGCACTGAGCAGTTCTTC . few TRBJ2-1 TRBV7-9
CASSPHGGWAYEQYF TGTGCCAGCAGCCCGCACGGGGGCTGGGCCTACGAGCAGTACTTC . few TRBJ2-7 TRBV4-2
CSARGLENEQYF TGCAGTGCTAGAGGACTAGAAAACGAGCAGTACTTC . few TRBJ2-7 TRBV20-1
CASRLGAAQETQYF TGTGCCAGCAGGTTAGGGGCAGCCCAAGAGACCCAGTACTTC . few TRBJ2-5 TRBV2
CASTPGLRGTEAFF TGTGCCAGCACCCCAGGGCTACGGGGCACTGAAGCTTTCTTT . few TRBJ1-1 TRBV12-3/TRBV12-4
CASSYSGGIQGEQFF TGTGCCAGCAGTTACTCGGGCGGGATCCAGGGTGAGCAGTTCTTC . . TRBJ2-1 TRBV6-2/TRBV6-3
CASSPRQGVTEAFF TGTGCCAGCAGTCCCCGACAGGGGGTTACTGAAGCTTTCTTT TRBD1 few TRBJ1-1 TRBV27
CASSLAFGGRNEQFF TGTGCCAGCAGCTTAGCCTTTGGCGGGAGGAATGAGCAGTTCTTC TRBD2 . TRBJ2-1 TRBV7-9
CASSPWTGQGEQYF TGTGCCAGCAGTCCGTGGACAGGGCAAGGCGAGCAGTACTTC TRBD1 few TRBJ2-7 TRBV27
CASSLFGAGGRGGELFF TGTGCCAGCAGCCTATTTGGTGCGGGGGGCCGCGGCGGGGAGCTGTTTTTT TRBD2 . TRBJ2-2 TRBV27
CASRPRPGTSGNTGELFF TGTGCCAGCAGGCCTAGACCGGGGACTAGCGGCAACACCGGGGAGCTGTTTTTT TRBD2 . TRBJ2-2 TRBV7-8
CASSPDPTPYNEQFF TGCGCCAGCAGCCCGGACCCGACCCCCTACAATGAGCAGTTCTTC . few TRBJ2-1 TRBV5-1
CSVVASGESYEQYF TGCAGCGTTGTTGCCAGCGGGGAATCCTACGAGCAGTACTTC TRBD2 . TRBJ2-7 TRBV29-1
CASSDRVGEGRRGAVFF . . . TRBJ2-2 TRBV10-1
CASSLGIGGSGNTIYF TGTGCCAGCAGCTTAGGCATAGGCGGCTCTGGAAACACCATATATTTT . few TRBJ1-3 TRBV7-6